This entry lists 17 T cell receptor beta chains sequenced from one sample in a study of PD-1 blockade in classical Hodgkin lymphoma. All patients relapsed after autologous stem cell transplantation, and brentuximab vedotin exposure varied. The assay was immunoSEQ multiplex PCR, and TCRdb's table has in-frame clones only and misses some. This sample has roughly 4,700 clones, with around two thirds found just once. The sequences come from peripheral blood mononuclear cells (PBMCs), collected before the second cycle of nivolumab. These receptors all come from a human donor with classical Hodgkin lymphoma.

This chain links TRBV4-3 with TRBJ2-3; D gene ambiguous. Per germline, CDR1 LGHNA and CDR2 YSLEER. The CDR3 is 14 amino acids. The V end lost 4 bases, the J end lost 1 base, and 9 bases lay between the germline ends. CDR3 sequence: CASSLGSGTDTQYF. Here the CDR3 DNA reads TGCGCCAGCAGCCTAGGTTCGGGCACAGATACGCAGTATTTT.

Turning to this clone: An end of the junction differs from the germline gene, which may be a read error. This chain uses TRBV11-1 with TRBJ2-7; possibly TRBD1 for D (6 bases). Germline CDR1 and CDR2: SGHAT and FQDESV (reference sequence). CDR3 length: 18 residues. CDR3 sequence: CASSQAPDAYDRSYEQYF. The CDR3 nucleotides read TGCGCCAGCAGCCAAGCCCCGGATGCGTATGACAGGAGCTACGAGCAGTACTTC.

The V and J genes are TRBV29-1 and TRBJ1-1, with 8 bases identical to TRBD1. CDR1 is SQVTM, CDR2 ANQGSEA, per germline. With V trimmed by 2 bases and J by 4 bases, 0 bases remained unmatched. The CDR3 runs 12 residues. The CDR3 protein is CSVETGGTEAFF. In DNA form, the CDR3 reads TGCAGCGTTGAAACAGGGGGCACTGAAGCTTTCTTT.

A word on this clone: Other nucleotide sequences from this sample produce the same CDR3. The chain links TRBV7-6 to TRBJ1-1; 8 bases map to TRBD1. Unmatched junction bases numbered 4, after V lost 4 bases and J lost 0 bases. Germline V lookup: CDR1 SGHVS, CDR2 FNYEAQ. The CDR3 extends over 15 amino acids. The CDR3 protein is CASSSGQGMNTEAFF. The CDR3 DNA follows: TGTGCCAGCAGCTCCGGACAGGGTATGAACACTGAAGCTTTCTTT.

CDR3 sequence reads: CASSYGPRSSLHF. In DNA form, the CDR3 reads TGTGCCAGCAGCTATGGACCCCGGTCGTCCCTCCACTTT. V gene TRBV11-2 combines with J gene TRBJ1-6; D remains ambiguous. CDR1 and CDR2 from the germline V gene are SGHAT and FQNNGV. CDR3 length equals 13 residues. Trimming took 4 bases from V and 14 from J, leaving 15 bases between them. The full variable domain, completed using reference TRBV11-2 and TRBJ1-6, is EAGVAQSPRYKIIEKRQSVAFWCNPISGHATLYWYQQILGQGPKLLIQFQNNGVVDDSQLPKDRFSAERLKGVDSTLKIQPAKLEDSAVYLCASSYGPRSSLHFGNGTRLTVT.

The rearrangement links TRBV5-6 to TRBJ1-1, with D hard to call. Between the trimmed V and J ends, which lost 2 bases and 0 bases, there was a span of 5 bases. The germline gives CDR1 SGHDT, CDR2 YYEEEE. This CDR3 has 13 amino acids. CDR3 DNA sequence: TGTGCCAGCAGCTTACCCATGAACACTGAAGCTTTCTTT. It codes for CASSLPMNTEAFF.

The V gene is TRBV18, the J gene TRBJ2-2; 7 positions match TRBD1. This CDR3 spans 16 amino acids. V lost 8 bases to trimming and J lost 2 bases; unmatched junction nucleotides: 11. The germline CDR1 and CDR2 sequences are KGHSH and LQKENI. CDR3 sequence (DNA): TGTGCCAGCCCCGGACAGGCAGTTTTCAACACCGGGGAGCTGTTTTTT. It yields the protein CASPGQAVFNTGELFF.

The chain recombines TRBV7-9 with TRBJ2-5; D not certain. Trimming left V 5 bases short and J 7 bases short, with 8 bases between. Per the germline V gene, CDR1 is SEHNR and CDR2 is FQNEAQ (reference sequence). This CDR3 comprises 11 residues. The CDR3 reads CASSQVGTQYF. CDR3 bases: TGTGCCAGCAGCCAAGTGGGGACCCAGTACTTC.

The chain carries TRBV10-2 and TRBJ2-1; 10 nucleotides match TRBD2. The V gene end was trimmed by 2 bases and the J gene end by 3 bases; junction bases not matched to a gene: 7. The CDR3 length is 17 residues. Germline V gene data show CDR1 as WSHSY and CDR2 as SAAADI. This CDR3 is CASSETASGSLYNEQFF. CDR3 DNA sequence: TGCGCCAGCAGTGAGACGGCTAGCGGGAGTCTCTACAATGAGCAGTTCTTC.

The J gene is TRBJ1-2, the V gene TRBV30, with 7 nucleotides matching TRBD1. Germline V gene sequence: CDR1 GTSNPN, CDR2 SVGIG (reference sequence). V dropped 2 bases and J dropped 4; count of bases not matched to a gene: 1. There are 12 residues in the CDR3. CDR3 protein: CAWSRDSYGYTF. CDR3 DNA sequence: TGTGCCTGGAGTCGGGACAGCTATGGCTACACCTTC.

For the CDR3, the DNA is TGTGCCACCCAGGCTAGCGGGAGTATCGGGGAGCTGTTTTTT. Translation: CATQASGSIGELFF. The genes are TRBV7-3 and TRBJ2-2; 10 nucleotides match TRBD2. Germline loops: CDR1 SGHTA, CDR2 FQGTGA. V was pared by 10 bases and J by 7 bases, with 9 bases of the junction left unmatched. This CDR3 is 14 amino acids long.

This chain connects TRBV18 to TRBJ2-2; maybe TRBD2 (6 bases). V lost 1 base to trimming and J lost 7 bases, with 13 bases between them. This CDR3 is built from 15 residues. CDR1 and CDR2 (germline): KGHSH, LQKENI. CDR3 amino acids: CASSPRDSTDGELFF. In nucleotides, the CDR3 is TGTGCCAGCTCACCACGGGACTCCACGGACGGGGAGCTGTTTTTT.

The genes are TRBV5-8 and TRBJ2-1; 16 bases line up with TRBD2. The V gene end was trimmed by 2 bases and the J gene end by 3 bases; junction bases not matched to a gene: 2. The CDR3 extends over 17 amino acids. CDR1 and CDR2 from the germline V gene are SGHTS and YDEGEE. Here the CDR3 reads CASSLGTSGRVYNEQFF. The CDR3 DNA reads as TGTGCCAGCAGCTTAGGGACTAGCGGGAGGGTCTACAATGAGCAGTTCTTC.

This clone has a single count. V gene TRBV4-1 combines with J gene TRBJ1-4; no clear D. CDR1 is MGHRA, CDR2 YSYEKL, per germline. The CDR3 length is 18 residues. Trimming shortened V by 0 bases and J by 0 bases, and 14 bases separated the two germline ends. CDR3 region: CASSQDQVARATNEKLFF. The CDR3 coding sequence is TGCGCCAGCAGCCAAGATCAAGTGGCAAGGGCAACTAATGAAAAACTGTTTTTT.

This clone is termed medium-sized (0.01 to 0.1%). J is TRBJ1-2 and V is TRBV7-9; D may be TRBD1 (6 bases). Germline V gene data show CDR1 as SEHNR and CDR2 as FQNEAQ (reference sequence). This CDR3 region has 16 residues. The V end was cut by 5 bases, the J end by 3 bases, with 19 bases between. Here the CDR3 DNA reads TGTGCCAGCAGCCAACAGGCAGGGGTGATGGACTATGGCTACACCTTC. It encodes CASSQQAGVMDYGYTF.

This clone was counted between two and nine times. This chain's CDR3 is CASSPTENYGYTF. CDR3 sequence (DNA): TGTGCCAGCAGCCCGACAGAAAACTATGGCTACACCTTC. The V call is TRBV14, the J call TRBJ1-2; TRBD1 might be the D (5 bases). Deletions cut 4 bases from V and 2 bases from J, with 8 bases between. The CDR3 covers 13 residues. CDR1 and CDR2 from the germline V gene are SGHDN and FVKESK. Filled out from reference TRBV14 and TRBJ1-2, the complete variable domain reads EAGVTQFPSHSVIEKGQTVTLRCDPISGHDNLYWYRRVMGKEIKFLLHFVKESKQDESGMPNNRFLAERTGGTYSTLKVQPAELEDSGVYFCASSPTENYGYTFGSGTRLTVV.

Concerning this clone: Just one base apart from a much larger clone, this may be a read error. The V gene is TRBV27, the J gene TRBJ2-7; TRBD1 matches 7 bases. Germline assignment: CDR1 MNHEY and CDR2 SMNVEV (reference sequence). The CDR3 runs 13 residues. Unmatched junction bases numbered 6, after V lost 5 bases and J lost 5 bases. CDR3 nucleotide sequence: TGTGCCAGCAGTCGACAGGGAGCCCACGAGCAGTACTTC. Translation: CASSRQGAHEQYF.